This T cell receptor beta chain was retrieved from a study of blood T cell repertoires in COVID-19. Across the study: Italy, Spain and the United States were the sources of the convalescent and acute COVID-19 samples. T cells, B-cell-depleted T cells, or PBMCs supplied cDNA or gDNA.

Per the original methods: The authors estimated nucleated cell counts from reference gene primer amplification. Some clones are missing from TCRdb's copy, which holds only in-frame ones; the method was immunoSEQ multiplex PCR. The V and J calls and clone size are taken from that table; D and trimming were inferred from the DNA. The profile covers some 97,000 clones, with 75% to 95% appearing a single time and 5.1% taken by the ten largest. V dropped 2 bases and J dropped 12 bases, with 15 bases sitting between them. The length of the CDR3 is 13 residues. The germline V gene encodes CDR1 SGHRS and CDR2 YFSETQ.

The V and J genes are TRBV5-1 and TRBJ2-1; maybe TRBD2 (5 bases). The clonotype comes from a man aged 45-60 years with acute or convalescent COVID-19. Sequenced input: peripheral blood. Here the CDR3 reads CASSFSARDGQFF. CDR3 coding DNA: TGCGCCAGCAGCTTTTCAGCACGGGATGGGCAGTTCTTC. Based on the CDR3 plus reference TRBV5-1 and TRBJ2-1, the full variable domain is KAGVTQTPRYLIKTRGQQVTLSCSPISGHRSVSWYQQTPGQGLQFLFEYFSETQRNKGNFPGRFSGRQFSNSRSEMNVSTLELGDSALYLCASSFSARDGQFFGPGTRLTVL.